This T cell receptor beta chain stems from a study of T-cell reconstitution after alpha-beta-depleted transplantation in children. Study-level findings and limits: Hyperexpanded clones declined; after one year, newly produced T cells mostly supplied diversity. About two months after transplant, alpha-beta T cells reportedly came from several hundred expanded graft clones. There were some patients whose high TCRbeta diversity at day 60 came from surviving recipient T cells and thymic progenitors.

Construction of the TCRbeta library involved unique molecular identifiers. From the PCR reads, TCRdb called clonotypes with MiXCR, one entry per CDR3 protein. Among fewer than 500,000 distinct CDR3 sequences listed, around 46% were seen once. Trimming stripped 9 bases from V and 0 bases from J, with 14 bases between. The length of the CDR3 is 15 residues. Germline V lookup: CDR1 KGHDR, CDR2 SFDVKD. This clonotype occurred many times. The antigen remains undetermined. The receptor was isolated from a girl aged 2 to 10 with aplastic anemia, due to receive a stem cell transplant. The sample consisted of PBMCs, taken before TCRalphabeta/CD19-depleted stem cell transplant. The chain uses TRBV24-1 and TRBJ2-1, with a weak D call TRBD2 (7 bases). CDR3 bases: TGTGCCACCCCAGGGCGGGGGCCCTCCTACAATGAGCAGTTCTTC. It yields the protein CATPGRGPSYNEQFF.